A selection of T cell receptor beta chains follows, all from one sample in a study of regulatory T cells in long-lasting Graves disease. One entry per CDR3 protein results from TCRdb running MiXCR on the multiplex PCR reads. This sample yields 400,000 to 550,000 distinct CDR3 sequences, of which around 14% are seen a single time; 16% belongs to the top ten. These data were likewise used in another study, on T cells in Graves' hyperthyroidism and ophthalmopathy.

The specimen comprised peripheral blood mononuclear cells (PBMCs), sampled at new diagnosis, from a patient treated with antithyroid drugs. Receptor source: a woman in her 30s with Graves disease. CDR3s include the opening cysteine and the closing phenylalanine or tryptophan. The D gene is left open where the match is weak. Only part of the rows carry a size: once, few, many, or a class if the clone is expanded.

CDR3nt: TGTGCCAGCAGCGAACTCCAGGGGGAGGCTTTCTTT; CDR3aa: CASSELQGEAFF; v_gene: TRBV13; abundance: many; d_gene: TRBD1; j_gene: TRBJ1-1
CDR3nt: TGTGCCACCAGTGATAACAACAACTACGAGCAGTACTTC; CDR3aa: CATSDNNNYEQYF; v_gene: TRBV24-1; abundance: many; d_gene: -; j_gene: TRBJ2-7
CDR3nt: TGTGCCAGCAGTGAAGCCTACAGGGGGTTAGGTGGCTACACCTTC; CDR3aa: CASSEAYRGLGGYTF; v_gene: TRBV6-1; abundance: few; d_gene: TRBD1; j_gene: TRBJ1-2
CDR3nt: TGCGCCAGCGCGATGAGAGGGGCGGACCCCGGGAATGAGCAGTTCTTC; CDR3aa: CASAMRGADPGNEQFF; v_gene: TRBV5-1; abundance: many; d_gene: -; j_gene: TRBJ2-1
CDR3nt: TGTGCCAGCAGCCCGCGGGGTGTCAGCGGGAGAAACAATGAGCAGTTCTTC; CDR3aa: CASSPRGVSGRNNEQFF; v_gene: TRBV11-3; abundance: once; d_gene: TRBD2; j_gene: TRBJ2-1
CDR3nt: TGTGCCAGTCAGGGGGGGACCGGAGTCACAGATACGCAGTATTTT; CDR3aa: CASQGGTGVTDTQYF; v_gene: TRBV28; abundance: many; d_gene: -; j_gene: TRBJ2-3
CDR3nt: TGTGCCAGCTCACCGAAAGGGGGCACCTACGAGCAGTACTTC; CDR3aa: CASSPKGGTYEQYF; v_gene: TRBV18; abundance: many; d_gene: TRBD1; j_gene: TRBJ2-7
CDR3nt: TGTGCCAGTAGTATAGGCGGGAGTTGGGAGCAGTACTTC; CDR3aa: CASSIGGSWEQYF; v_gene: TRBV19; abundance: few; d_gene: TRBD2; j_gene: TRBJ2-7
CDR3nt: TGTGCCAGCTCACCAGTGGCTGAATCAAACTATGGCTACACCTTC; CDR3aa: CASSPVAESNYGYTF; v_gene: TRBV18; abundance: many; d_gene: -; j_gene: TRBJ1-2
CDR3nt: TGTGCCAGCAGTTTGGTGGGGGCAGGGGGCCCAGATACGCAGTATTTT; CDR3aa: CASSLVGAGGPDTQYF; v_gene: TRBV28; abundance: many; d_gene: TRBD1; j_gene: TRBJ2-3
CDR3nt: TGCAGTGCTAGAACAGGGGATTCCTACGAGCAGTACTTC; CDR3aa: CSARTGDSYEQYF; v_gene: TRBV20-1; abundance: few; d_gene: TRBD1; j_gene: TRBJ2-7
CDR3nt: TGTGCCAGCAGTTTTCAGGGGAGTGGGGAAGCTTTCTTT; CDR3aa: CASSFQGSGEAFF; v_gene: TRBV12-3/TRBV12-4; abundance: many; d_gene: -; j_gene: TRBJ1-1
CDR3nt: TGCGCCAGCAGCCCGGGGGTCGCTGGACTAGTAGCAGAAGAGCAGTTCTTC; CDR3aa: CASSPGVAGLVAEEQFF; v_gene: TRBV5-1; abundance: many; d_gene: TRBD2; j_gene: TRBJ2-1
CDR3nt: TGTGCCTGGAGTCTGCCCCTAGTCAATGAGCAGTTCTTC; CDR3aa: CAWSLPLVNEQFF; v_gene: TRBV30; abundance: few; d_gene: -; j_gene: TRBJ2-1
CDR3nt: TGTGCCAGCAGCTTTCAGGGTAACTCCTACAATAAGCAGTTCTTC; CDR3aa: CASSFQGNSYNKQFF; v_gene: TRBV7-3; abundance: -; d_gene: -; j_gene: TRBJ2-1
CDR3nt: TGTGCCAGCACCGGGACTAGCGGGATCGATGAGCAGTTCTTC; CDR3aa: CASTGTSGIDEQFF; v_gene: TRBV2; abundance: many; d_gene: TRBD2; j_gene: TRBJ2-1
CDR3nt: TGTGCCAGCAGCCTCCGGGGGCTTTCGAGCTCCTACAATGAGCAGTTCTTC; CDR3aa: CASSLRGLSSSYNEQFF; v_gene: TRBV9; abundance: -; d_gene: -; j_gene: TRBJ2-1
CDR3nt: TGTGCCAGCAGTGAAGTTCTAGGGACCACCTACGAGCAGTACTTC; CDR3aa: CASSEVLGTTYEQYF; v_gene: TRBV6-1; abundance: many; d_gene: -; j_gene: TRBJ2-7
CDR3nt: TGTGCTAGTGGTCCTACGAGGGAGACCCAGTACTTC; CDR3aa: CASGPTRETQYF; v_gene: TRBV12-5; abundance: many; d_gene: -; j_gene: TRBJ2-5
CDR3nt: TGCGCCAGCAGCCGGGGGGGGTTTCTGAACACTGAAGCTTTCTTT; CDR3aa: CASSRGGFLNTEAFF; v_gene: TRBV4-1; abundance: -; d_gene: -; j_gene: TRBJ1-1
CDR3nt: TGTGCCAGCAGCGTAGACGGGAGGTTTGGCACAGATACGCAGTATTTT; CDR3aa: CASSVDGRFGTDTQYF; v_gene: TRBV9; abundance: -; d_gene: TRBD2; j_gene: TRBJ2-3
CDR3nt: TGTGCCACCAGTGATCCGGGACAGGGAAACTACGAGCAGTACTTC; CDR3aa: CATSDPGQGNYEQYF; v_gene: TRBV24-1; abundance: many; d_gene: TRBD1; j_gene: TRBJ2-7
CDR3nt: TGTGCCAGCAGTTACTCGGGGGAGGGCACAGATACGCAGTATTTT; CDR3aa: CASSYSGEGTDTQYF; v_gene: TRBV6-2/TRBV6-3; abundance: few; d_gene: -; j_gene: TRBJ2-3
CDR3nt: TGTGCCACCAGTGAAAACGTGGATACGCAGTATTTT; CDR3aa: CATSENVDTQYF; v_gene: TRBV24-1; abundance: -; d_gene: -; j_gene: TRBJ2-3
CDR3nt: TGTGCCTGGAGCCCAGAGGGGCGGGAAGACACAGATACGCAGTATTTT; CDR3aa: CAWSPEGREDTDTQYF; v_gene: TRBV30; abundance: many; d_gene: -; j_gene: TRBJ2-3
CDR3nt: TGTGCCAGCAGTTACTCGAAGGCTAGCGGGAGCTCCTACGAGCAGTACTTC; CDR3aa: CASSYSKASGSSYEQYF; v_gene: TRBV6-9; abundance: -; d_gene: TRBD2; j_gene: TRBJ2-7
CDR3nt: TGTGCCAGCAGCTGGCATGCAGGGGGCGCGGACGAGCAGTACTTC; CDR3aa: CASSWHAGGADEQYF; v_gene: TRBV7-9; abundance: many; d_gene: TRBD1; j_gene: TRBJ2-7
CDR3nt: TGTGCCAGTAGTATACAAGGACTAGCGGGAGATGAGCAGTTCTTC; CDR3aa: CASSIQGLAGDEQFF; v_gene: TRBV19; abundance: -; d_gene: TRBD2; j_gene: TRBJ2-1
CDR3nt: TGTGCCAGCAGCTTAACCTCTGGACAGCCGAACACTGAAGCTTTCTTT; CDR3aa: CASSLTSGQPNTEAFF; v_gene: TRBV11-3; abundance: many; d_gene: -; j_gene: TRBJ1-1
CDR3nt: TGTGCCACGGCTAGAGCTGGGGCCAACGTCCTGACTTTC; CDR3aa: CATARAGANVLTF; v_gene: TRBV11-2; abundance: many; d_gene: -; j_gene: TRBJ2-6
CDR3nt: TGTGCCAGCAGCCAACAGAAAGGGGACAATGAGCAGTTCTTC; CDR3aa: CASSQQKGDNEQFF; v_gene: TRBV3-1; abundance: many; d_gene: -; j_gene: TRBJ2-1
CDR3nt: TGCGGCGTTTCCTCGGACAGGGAGGAGCTGTTTTTT; CDR3aa: CGVSSDREELFF; v_gene: TRBV29-1; abundance: few; d_gene: TRBD1; j_gene: TRBJ2-2
CDR3nt: TGTGCCATCAGTGAGCCCCCGGGACTAGCGGGTTACAATGTTGAGCAGTTCTTC; CDR3aa: CAISEPPGLAGYNVEQFF; v_gene: TRBV10-3; abundance: many; d_gene: TRBD2; j_gene: TRBJ2-1
CDR3nt: TGTGCCAGTAGTTCTGTGGGAGGGCCTCAGTCGACGCAGTATTTT; CDR3aa: CASSSVGGPQSTQYF; v_gene: TRBV19; abundance: few; d_gene: TRBD2; j_gene: TRBJ2-3
CDR3nt: TGTGCCTGGAGTGTACTGGACAGCGTGAACACCGGGGAGCTGTTTTTT; CDR3aa: CAWSVLDSVNTGELFF; v_gene: TRBV30; abundance: many; d_gene: -; j_gene: TRBJ2-2
CDR3nt: TGTGCCAGCAGCTTGGTAAGGGGGAATTCACCCCTCCACTTT; CDR3aa: CASSLVRGNSPLHF; v_gene: TRBV5-5; abundance: -; d_gene: -; j_gene: TRBJ1-6